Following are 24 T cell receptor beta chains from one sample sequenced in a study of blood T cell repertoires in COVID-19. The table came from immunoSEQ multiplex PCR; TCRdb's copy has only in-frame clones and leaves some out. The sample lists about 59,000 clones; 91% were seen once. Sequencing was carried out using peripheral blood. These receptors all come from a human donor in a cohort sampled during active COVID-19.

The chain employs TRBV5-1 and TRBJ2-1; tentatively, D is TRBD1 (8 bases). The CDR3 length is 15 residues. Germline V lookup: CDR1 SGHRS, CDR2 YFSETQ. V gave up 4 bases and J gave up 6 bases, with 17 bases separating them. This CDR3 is CASSKTGGALNEQFF. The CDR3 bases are TGCGCCAGCAGCAAAACAGGGGGGGCCCTCAATGAGCAGTTCTTC.

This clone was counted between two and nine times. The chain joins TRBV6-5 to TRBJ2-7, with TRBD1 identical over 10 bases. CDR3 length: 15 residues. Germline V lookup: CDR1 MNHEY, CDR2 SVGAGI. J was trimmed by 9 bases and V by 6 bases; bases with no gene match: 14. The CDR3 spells CASSRKTGGLSGQYF. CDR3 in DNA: TGTGCCAGCAGCCGTAAGACAGGGGGCTTGTCTGGGCAGTACTTC.

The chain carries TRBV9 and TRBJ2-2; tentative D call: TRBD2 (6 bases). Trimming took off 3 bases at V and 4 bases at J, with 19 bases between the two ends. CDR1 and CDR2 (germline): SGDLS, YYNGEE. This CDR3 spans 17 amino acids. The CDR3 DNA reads TGTGCCAGCAGCGGACCCGGAATGGGAGGAGGCACCGGGGAGCTGTTTTTT. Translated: CASSGPGMGGGTGELFF.

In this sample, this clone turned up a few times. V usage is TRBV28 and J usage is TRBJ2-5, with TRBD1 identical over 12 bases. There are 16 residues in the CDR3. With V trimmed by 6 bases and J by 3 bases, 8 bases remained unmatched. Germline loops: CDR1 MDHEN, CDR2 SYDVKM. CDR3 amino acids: CASSPSGTGGEETQYF. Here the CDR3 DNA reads TGTGCCAGCAGCCCGTCCGGGACAGGGGGCGAAGAGACCCAGTACTTC.

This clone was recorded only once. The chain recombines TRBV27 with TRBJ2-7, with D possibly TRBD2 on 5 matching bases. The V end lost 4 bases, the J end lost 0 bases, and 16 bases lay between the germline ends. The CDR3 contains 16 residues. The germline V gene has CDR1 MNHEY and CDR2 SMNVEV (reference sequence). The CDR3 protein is CASSYAGGGGSYEQYF. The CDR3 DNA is TGTGCCAGCAGTTATGCAGGAGGAGGCGGCTCCTACGAGCAGTACTTC.

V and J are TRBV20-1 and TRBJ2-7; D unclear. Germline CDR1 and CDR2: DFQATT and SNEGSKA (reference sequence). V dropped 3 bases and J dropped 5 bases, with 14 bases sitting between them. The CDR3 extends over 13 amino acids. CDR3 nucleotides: TGCAGTGCTAGTAGTACCGCGTCCCACGAGCAGTACTTC. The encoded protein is CSASSTASHEQYF.

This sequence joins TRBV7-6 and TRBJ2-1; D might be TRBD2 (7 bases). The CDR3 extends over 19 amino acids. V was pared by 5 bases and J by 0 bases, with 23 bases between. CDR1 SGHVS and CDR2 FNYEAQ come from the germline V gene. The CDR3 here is CASSLNFWAGASSYNEQFF. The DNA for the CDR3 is TGTGCCAGCAGCCTTAACTTTTGGGCGGGGGCCAGCTCCTACAATGAGCAGTTCTTC. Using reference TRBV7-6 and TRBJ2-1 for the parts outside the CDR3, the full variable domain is GAGVSQSPRYKVTKRGQDVALRCDPISGHVSLYWYRQALGQGPEFLTYFNYEAQQDKSGLPNDRFSAERPEGSISTLTIQRTEQRDSAMYRCASSLNFWAGASSYNEQFFGPGTRLTVL.

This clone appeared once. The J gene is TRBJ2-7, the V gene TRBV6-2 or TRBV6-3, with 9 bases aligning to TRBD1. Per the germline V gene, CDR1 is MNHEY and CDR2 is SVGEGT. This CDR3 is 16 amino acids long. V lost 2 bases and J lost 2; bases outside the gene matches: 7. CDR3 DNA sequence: TGTGCCAGCAGTTACACCCGGACAGGGGCTACCTACGAGCAGTACTTC. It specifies CASSYTRTGATYEQYF.

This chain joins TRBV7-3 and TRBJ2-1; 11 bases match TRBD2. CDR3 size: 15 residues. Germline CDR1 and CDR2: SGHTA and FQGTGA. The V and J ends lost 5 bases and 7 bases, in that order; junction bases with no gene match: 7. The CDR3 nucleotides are TGTGCCAGCAGCCAACTAGCGGGAGAAAATAATGAGCAGTTCTTC. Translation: CASSQLAGENNEQFF.

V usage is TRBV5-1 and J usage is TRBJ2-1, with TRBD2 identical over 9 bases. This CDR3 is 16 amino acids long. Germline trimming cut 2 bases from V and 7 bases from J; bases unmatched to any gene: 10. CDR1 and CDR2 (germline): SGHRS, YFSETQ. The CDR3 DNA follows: TGCGCCAGCAGCTTAGGAAGCGGGGGGTTGGGGAATGAGCAGTTCTTC. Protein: CASSLGSGGLGNEQFF.

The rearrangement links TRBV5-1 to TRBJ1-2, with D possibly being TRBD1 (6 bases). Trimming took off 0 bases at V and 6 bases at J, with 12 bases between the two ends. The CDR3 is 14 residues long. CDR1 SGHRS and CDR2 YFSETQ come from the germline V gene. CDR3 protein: CASSLANRADGYTF. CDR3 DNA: TGCGCCAGCAGCTTGGCCAACAGGGCCGATGGCTACACCTTC.

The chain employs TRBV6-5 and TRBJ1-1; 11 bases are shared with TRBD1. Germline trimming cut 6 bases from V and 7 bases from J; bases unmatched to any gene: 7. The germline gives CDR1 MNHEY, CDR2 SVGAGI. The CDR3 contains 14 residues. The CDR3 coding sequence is TGTGCCAGCAGGCGGACAGGGGGCGAACTTGAAGCTTTCTTT. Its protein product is CASRRTGGELEAFF.

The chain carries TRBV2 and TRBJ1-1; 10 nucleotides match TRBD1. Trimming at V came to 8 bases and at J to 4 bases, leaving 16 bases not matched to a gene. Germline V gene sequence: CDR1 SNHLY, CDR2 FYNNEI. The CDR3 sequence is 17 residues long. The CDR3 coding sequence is TGTGCCAGCCGAGATCCGACAGGGGGCGGGTTGGGCACTGAAGCTTTCTTT. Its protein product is CASRDPTGGGLGTEAFF.

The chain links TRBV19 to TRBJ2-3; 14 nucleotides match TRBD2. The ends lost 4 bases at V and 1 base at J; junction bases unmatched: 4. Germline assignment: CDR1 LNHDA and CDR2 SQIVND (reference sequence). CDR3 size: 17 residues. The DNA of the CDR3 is TGTGCCAGTAGTACCGCGGGACTAGCGGGAGGCACAGATACGCAGTATTTT. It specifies CASSTAGLAGGTDTQYF. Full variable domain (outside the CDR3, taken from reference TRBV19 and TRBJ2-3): DGGITQSPKYLFRKEGQNVTLSCEQNLNHDAMYWYRQDPGQGLRLIYYSQIVNDFQKGDIAEGYSVSREKKESFPLTVTSAQKNPTAFYLCASSTAGLAGGTDTQYFGPGTRLTVL.

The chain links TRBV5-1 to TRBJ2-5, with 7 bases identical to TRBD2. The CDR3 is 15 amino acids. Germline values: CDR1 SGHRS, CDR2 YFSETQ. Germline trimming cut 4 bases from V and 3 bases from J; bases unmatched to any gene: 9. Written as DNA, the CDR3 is TGCGCCAGCAGCGGGGAGGGACGGAGGGAAGAGACCCAGTACTTC. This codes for CASSGEGRREETQYF. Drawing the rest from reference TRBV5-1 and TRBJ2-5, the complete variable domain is KAGVTQTPRYLIKTRGQQVTLSCSPISGHRSVSWYQQTPGQGLQFLFEYFSETQRNKGNFPGRFSGRQFSNSRSEMNVSTLELGDSALYLCASSGEGRREETQYFGPGTRLLVL.

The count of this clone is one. The CDR3 sequence is CASSRGLSYEQYF. The CDR3 DNA is TGTGCCAGCAGTAGGGGGCTGTCCTACGAGCAGTACTTC. The chain links TRBV6-4 to TRBJ2-7; 7 bases agree with TRBD1. Germline V gene sequence: CDR1 MRHNA, CDR2 SNTAGT. The CDR3 runs to 13 residues. The trim removed 5 bases at V and 1 base at J, leaving 2 bases unmatched.

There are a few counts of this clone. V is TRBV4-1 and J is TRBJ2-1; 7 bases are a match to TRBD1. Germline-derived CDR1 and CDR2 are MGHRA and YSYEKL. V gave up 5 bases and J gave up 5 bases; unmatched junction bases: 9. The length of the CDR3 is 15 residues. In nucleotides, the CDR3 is TGCGCCAGCAGCTCCCAGGGGGTGGGAGACAATGAGCAGTTCTTC. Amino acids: CASSSQGVGDNEQFF.

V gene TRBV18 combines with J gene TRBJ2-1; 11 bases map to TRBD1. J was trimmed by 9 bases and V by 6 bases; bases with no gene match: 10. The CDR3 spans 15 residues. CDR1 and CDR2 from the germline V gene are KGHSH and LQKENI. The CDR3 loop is CASSHGQGARGEQFF. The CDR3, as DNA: TGTGCCAGCTCCCACGGACAGGGGGCGCGTGGTGAGCAGTTCTTC.

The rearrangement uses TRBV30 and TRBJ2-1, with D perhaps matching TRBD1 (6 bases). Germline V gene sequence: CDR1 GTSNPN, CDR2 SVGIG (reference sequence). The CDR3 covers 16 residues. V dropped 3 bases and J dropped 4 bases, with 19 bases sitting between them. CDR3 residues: CAWRLIGQRRYNEQFF. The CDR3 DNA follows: TGTGCCTGGAGGTTGATAGGACAGCGGCGGTACAATGAGCAGTTCTTC.

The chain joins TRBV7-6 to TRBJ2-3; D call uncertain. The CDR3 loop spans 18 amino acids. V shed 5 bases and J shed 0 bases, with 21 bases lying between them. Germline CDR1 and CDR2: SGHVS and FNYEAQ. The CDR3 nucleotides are TGTGCCAGCAGCCTAAGCCCCGCGATACTTTCTAGCACAGATACGCAGTATTTT. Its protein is CASSLSPAILSSTDTQYF. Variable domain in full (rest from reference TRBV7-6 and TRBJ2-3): GAGVSQSPRYKVTKRGQDVALRCDPISGHVSLYWYRQALGQGPEFLTYFNYEAQQDKSGLPNDRFSAERPEGSISTLTIQRTEQRDSAMYRCASSLSPAILSSTDTQYFGPGTRLTVL.

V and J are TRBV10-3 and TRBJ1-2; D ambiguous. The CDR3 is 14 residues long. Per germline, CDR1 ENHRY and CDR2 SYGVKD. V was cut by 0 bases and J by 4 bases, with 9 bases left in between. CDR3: CAISESAGFYGYTF. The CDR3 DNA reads TGTGCCATCAGTGAGTCGGCGGGTTTCTATGGCTACACCTTC.

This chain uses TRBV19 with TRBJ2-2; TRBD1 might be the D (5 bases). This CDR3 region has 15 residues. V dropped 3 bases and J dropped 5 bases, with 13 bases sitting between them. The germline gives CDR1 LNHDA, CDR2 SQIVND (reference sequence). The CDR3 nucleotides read TGTGCCAGTAGTATCTGGCAGGCAGGGACCGGGGAGCTGTTTTTT. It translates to CASSIWQAGTGELFF.

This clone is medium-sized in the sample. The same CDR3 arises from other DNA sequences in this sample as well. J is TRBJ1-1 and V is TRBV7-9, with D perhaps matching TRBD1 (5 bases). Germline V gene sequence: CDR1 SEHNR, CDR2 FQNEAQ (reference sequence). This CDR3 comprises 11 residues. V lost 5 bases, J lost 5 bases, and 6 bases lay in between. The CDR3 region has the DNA TGTGCCAGCAGCCCAGGGACTGAAGCTTTCTTT. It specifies CASSPGTEAFF.

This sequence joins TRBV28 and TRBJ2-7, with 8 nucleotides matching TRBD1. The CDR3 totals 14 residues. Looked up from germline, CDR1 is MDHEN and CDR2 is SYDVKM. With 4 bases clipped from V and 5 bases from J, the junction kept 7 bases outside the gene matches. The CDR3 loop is CASSSSGGKDEQYF. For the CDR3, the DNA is TGTGCCAGCAGTTCCTCAGGGGGCAAGGACGAGCAGTACTTC.